Sequencing of this T cell receptor beta chain was carried out in a study of blood T cells in healthy people across ages. The sample providers were healthy Caucasian people from Russia, aged about 6 to 90. V was pared by 3 bases and J by 1 base, with 10 bases of the junction left unmatched. Germline assignment: CDR1 LGHNA and CDR2 YNFKEQ. The CDR3 runs to 17 residues. PCR was performed a second time for roughly 7 to 12 cycles using a sample-barcoded 5' primer and a J-beta primer mix. Carrying 12 random nucleotides, a template-switch adaptor labeled each individual cDNA molecule. TCRdb recomputed calls from the 5' RACE reads with MiXCR, one row per CDR3 protein. The data contain about a million distinct CDR3 sequences, roughly 51% of them seen just once; the ten biggest clones take up 20% to 25%. This clonotype was found a few times.

The chain recombines TRBV4-2 with TRBJ2-3; 7 positions match TRBD2. The receptor's source is a woman between 55 and 75 years old in good health. The sample was blood. The CDR3: CASSHPGSGIGTDTQYF. The CDR3 DNA reads as TGTGCCAGCAGCCATCCAGGAAGCGGGATCGGCACAGATACGCAGTATTTT.